The rows below give T cell receptor beta chains drawn from one sample of a study of blood T cell repertoires in COVID-19. Data came from immunoSEQ multiplex PCR; TCRdb stores just in-frame clones and leaves some out. The sample has 64,000 or so clones, less than 85% seen once. The specimen was peripheral blood. The receptor set was obtained from a human donor in a cohort sampled during active COVID-19. CDR3s include the opening cysteine and the closing phenylalanine or tryptophan. D genes are given only for firm matches. Clone size appears in some rows only: once, few, many, or a class for an expanded clone.

len	v_gene	d_gene	j_gene	abundance	CDR3nt	CDR3aa
18	TRBV7-2	TRBD1	TRBJ2-1	NA	TGTGCCAGCAGCGCACCGCGGGACAGGCCGATCTCTTACAATGAGCAGTTCTTC	CASSAPRDRPISYNEQFF
14	TRBV27	TRBD2	TRBJ2-7	NA	TGTGCCAGCAGTGGACTAGCGCGTACCTACGAGCAGTACTTC	CASSGLARTYEQYF
12	TRBV28	NA	TRBJ1-5	NA	TGTGCCAGCAGGGGGGGGATACAGCCCCAGCATTTT	CASRGGIQPQHF
14	TRBV19	NA	TRBJ2-3	NA	TGTGCCAGTAGTATAGGCAGGGGCCCAGATACGCAGTATTTT	CASSIGRGPDTQYF
16	TRBV4-3	TRBD1	TRBJ2-1	medium-sized	TGCGCCAGCAGCCAAGAGAGGGGGACAGGAGGCAATGAGCAGTTCTTC	CASSQERGTGGNEQFF
14	TRBV18	TRBD1	TRBJ2-5	NA	TGTGCCAGCTCGCCGGACAGGGACGGAGAGACCCAGTACTTC	CASSPDRDGETQYF
17	TRBV3-1/TRBV3-2	NA	TRBJ1-5	NA	TGTGCCAGCAGCCAAGGCTCAAAAACAGGTAGCAATCAGCCCCAGCATTTT	CASSQGSKTGSNQPQHF
15	TRBV25-1	TRBD1	TRBJ2-7	few	TGTGCCAGCAGTGGGGGGGGGACAGGGACATACGAGCAGTACTTC	CASSGGGTGTYEQYF
14	TRBV5-1	NA	TRBJ2-1	NA	TGCGCCAGCCGCGCAGGAAACTCCTACAATGAGCAGTTCTTC	CASRAGNSYNEQFF
13	TRBV3-1/TRBV3-2	TRBD2	TRBJ2-1	NA	TGTGCCAGCAGCCGACTAGCAAGCGATGAGCAGTTCTTC	CASSRLASDEQFF
13	TRBV5-6	NA	TRBJ2-3	NA	TGTGCCAGCAGCTTGGATCGGCGGCGAACGCAGTATTTT	CASSLDRRRTQYF
13	TRBV28	NA	TRBJ1-1	NA	TGTGCCAGCAGTTTACAGGGGAACACTGAAGCTTTCTTT	CASSLQGNTEAFF
17	TRBV28	TRBD2	TRBJ2-7	few	TGTGCCAGCAGCCGTGGGCTAGCGGGAGGACGGTCCTACGAGCAGTACTTC	CASSRGLAGGRSYEQYF
14	TRBV6-6	NA	TRBJ2-2	NA	TGTGCCAGCAGGGGGGGACAGAGCACCGGGGAGCTGTTTTTT	CASRGGQSTGELFF
19	TRBV5-1	TRBD2	TRBJ2-3	NA	TGCGCCAGCAGCTTTGGACTAGCGGGAGGGCAGGTAGCAACAGATACGCAGTATTTT	CASSFGLAGGQVATDTQYF
15	TRBV7-7	NA	TRBJ2-2	NA	TGTGCCAGCAGCCCGACTTTCGCGAACACCGGGGAGCTGTTTTTT	CASSPTFANTGELFF
15	TRBV18	TRBD1	TRBJ1-4	NA	TGTGCCAGCTCATCCGACAGGGCGCCTAATGAAAAACTGTTTTTT	CASSSDRAPNEKLFF
15	TRBV27	TRBD2	TRBJ2-1	NA	TGTGCCAGCAGTCCAATAGCGGGAGTATATAATGAGCAGTTCTTC	CASSPIAGVYNEQFF
13	TRBV6-6	TRBD1	TRBJ1-2	NA	TGTGCCAGCAGTTTAGGGGGCGAGGATGGCTACACCTTC	CASSLGGEDGYTF
14	TRBV19	TRBD2	TRBJ2-7	NA	TGTGCCAGTAGTGCCTTCGGGACTACCTACGAGCAGTACTTC	CASSAFGTTYEQYF
14	TRBV10-2	NA	TRBJ1-3	NA	TGCGCCAGCAGTGAGCCGAGCTCTGGAAACACCATATATTTT	CASSEPSSGNTIYF
17	TRBV1	NA	TRBJ1-2	NA	TGCACCAGCAGCCAAGACGTTCGGGGGTGTCCTAACTATGGCTACACCTTC	CTSSQDVRGCPNYGYTF
14	TRBV6-2/TRBV6-3	TRBD2	TRBJ2-1	NA	TGTGCCAGCAGTTACACCTCTCTAGCGGGAGTTAAATTCTTC	CASSYTSLAGVKFF
13	TRBV28	NA	TRBJ2-7	few	TGTGCCAGCACCGGGGACAACTCCTACGAGCAGTACTTC	CASTGDNSYEQYF
15	TRBV28	TRBD2	TRBJ2-5	NA	TGTGCCAGCAGTTCGACTAGCGGGAGCGGAGAGACCCAGTACTTC	CASSSTSGSGETQYF
13	TRBV18	NA	TRBJ1-1	NA	TGTGCCAGCTCACTGGGGCAAAGCACTGAAGCTTTCTTT	CASSLGQSTEAFF
13	TRBV19	NA	TRBJ2-1	NA	TGTGCCAGTAGTATGGACATCAACAATGAGCAGTTCTTC	CASSMDINNEQFF